This note documents a single TCR beta chain sequence. Its antigen is unknown. The data derive from a study of CD8 T cells in ankylosing spondylitis. Whole-study findings and limits: Matched synovial fluid from ankylosing spondylitis patients was reported to be enriched for disease-linked clones. Roughly 8 highly homologous variants made up a TCR beta motif, and this motif appeared characteristic of ankylosing spondylitis blood.

The V and J ends lost 4 bases and 3 bases respectively, with 7 bases between them. CDR3 length: 11 amino acids. CDR1 SQVTM and CDR2 ANQGSEA come from the germline V gene. Libraries for TCR beta were made by quantitative 5'-RACE with molecular barcodes. TCRdb called the 5' RACE reads again in MiXCR, with one record for every CDR3 protein. The table shows 750,000 to 850,000 distinct CDR3 sequences, with about 11% occurring only once. The chain uses TRBV29-1 and TRBJ2-7; D not resolved. This sequence originates from a male donor with ankylosing spondylitis. Sample: blood, either unsorted or a sorted T cell fraction (not recorded which). The CDR3 bases are TGCAGCGTTGTACTCGTCTACGAGCAGTACTTC. Translating it yields CSVVLVYEQYF.